Below are 17 T cell receptor beta chains sequenced from a single sample in a study of blood T cell repertoires in COVID-19. Sequenced by immunoSEQ multiplex PCR; TCRdb stores in-frame clones only, minus some. The sample shows over 300,000 clones, 86% of them seen only once. Sequencing used peripheral blood. The receptors originated from a woman aged 50 to 65 with acute or convalescent COVID-19.

The table lists this clone with a count of one. The chain combines TRBV7-2 with TRBJ1-4; tentative D call: TRBD1 (5 bases). The CDR3 spans 18 residues. Trimming shortened V by 1 base and J by 6 bases, and 21 bases separated the two germline ends. In germline, CDR1 is SGHTA, CDR2 FQGNSA. The CDR3: CASSLGGAGGVEDEKLFF. CDR3 bases: TGTGCCAGCAGCTTAGGTGGGGCCGGGGGAGTAGAGGATGAAAAACTGTTTTTT.

J is TRBJ2-7 and V is TRBV6-5; 9 bases fit TRBD2. Germline CDR1 is MNHEY and CDR2 is SVGAGI. The V gene end was trimmed by 6 bases and the J gene end by 4 bases; junction bases not matched to a gene: 4. CDR3 length: 13 residues. The CDR3 DNA sequence: TGTGCCAGCAGGACTAGCGGTGGATACGAGCAGTACTTC. As protein: CASRTSGGYEQYF.

The chain joins TRBV6-1 to TRBJ2-7; TRBD2 matches 7 bases. V was pared by 3 bases and J by 5 bases, with 13 bases of the junction left unmatched. CDR1 MNHNS and CDR2 SASEGT come from the germline V gene. The CDR3 consists of 16 residues. The chain's CDR3 is CASSEGGFRGVDEQYF. DNA of the CDR3: TGTGCCAGCAGTGAGGGGGGGTTTAGGGGCGTCGACGAGCAGTACTTC.

V and J are TRBV30 and TRBJ2-5; the match to TRBD1 covers 10 bases. The germline gives CDR1 GTSNPN, CDR2 SVGIG (reference sequence). J gave up 1 base and V 5 bases, and 1 base lay outside the gene matches. The CDR3 is 13 residues long. In DNA form, the CDR3 reads TGTGCCTGGGACAGGGGGCCCCAAGAGACCCAGTACTTC. Its translation: CAWDRGPQETQYF.

The chain joins TRBV19 to TRBJ1-3; 8 nucleotides match TRBD1. This CDR3 is 19 amino acids long. The J segment lost 0 bases and the V segment lost 4 bases, leaving 14 bases of the junction unmatched. Per germline, CDR1 LNHDA and CDR2 SQIVND (reference sequence). CDR3 loop: CASSTRQGFDGSSGNTIYF. CDR3 nucleotides: TGTGCCAGTAGTACCAGACAGGGGTTCGATGGGAGCTCTGGAAACACCATATATTTT.

The chain carries TRBV25-1 and TRBJ2-7, with a weak D call TRBD1 (5 bases). The germline V and J ends were trimmed by 3 bases and 6 bases, with 12 bases remaining between them. In germline, CDR1 is MGHDK, CDR2 SYGVNS. This CDR3 is 13 amino acids long. CDR3 residues: CASSEAGLGEQYF. CDR3 sequence (DNA): TGTGCCAGCAGTGAGGCAGGGTTGGGCGAGCAGTACTTC.

The V and J genes are TRBV19 and TRBJ1-2; D uncertain. Germline V gene lookup returns CDR1 LNHDA and CDR2 SQIVND (reference sequence). V was trimmed by 5 bases and J by 4 bases, leaving 14 bases between them. This CDR3 spans 14 amino acids. As DNA, the CDR3 is TGTGCCAGTAGTTCTCGTCCGGACTCCTATGGCTACACCTTC. Translated, it gives CASSSRPDSYGYTF.

V is TRBV29-1 and J is TRBJ2-5; D may be TRBD2 (5 bases). The CDR3 has 12 amino acids. CDR1 and CDR2 (germline): SQVTM, ANQGSEA. Trimming shortened V by 4 bases and J by 4 bases, and 10 bases separated the two germline ends. CDR3 sequence (DNA): TGCAGCGTTGGACGAGGAGGAGAGACCCAGTACTTC. Its translation is CSVGRGGETQYF.

The rearrangement joins TRBV14 to TRBJ1-1; no clear D. Germline V gives CDR1 SGHDN, CDR2 FVKESK. The CDR3 length is 13 residues. Trimming cost V 0 bases and J 7 bases, with 9 bases left between them. The CDR3 reads CASSQDLGFEAFF. CDR3 nucleotide sequence: TGTGCCAGCAGCCAAGATCTCGGGTTTGAAGCTTTCTTT.

This sequence joins TRBV10-3 and TRBJ2-2, with 8 bases fitting TRBD2. CDR1 is ENHRY and CDR2 is SYGVKD in the germline V gene. CDR3 length: 14 amino acids. J was trimmed by 2 bases and V by 5 bases; bases with no gene match: 1. CDR3: CAISLAGNTGELFF. CDR3 nucleotides: TGTGCCATCAGTCTAGCGGGCAACACCGGGGAGCTGTTTTTT.

This clone has only one observation. CDR3 loop: CASSPGQGRSYGYTF. The CDR3 DNA sequence: TGTGCCAGCAGCCCCGGACAGGGCCGCAGCTATGGCTACACCTTC. The J gene is TRBJ1-2, the V gene TRBV3-1 (or the pseudogene TRBV3-2), with 8 bases matching TRBD1. The CDR3 extends over 15 amino acids. In germline, CDR1 is LGHDT, CDR2 YNNKEL (reference sequence). With 4 bases clipped from V and 4 bases from J, the junction kept 8 bases outside the gene matches.

The chain carries TRBV6-6 and TRBJ2-1; D is possibly TRBD2 (6 bases). Trimming stripped 5 bases from V and 7 bases from J, with 12 bases between. The CDR3 totals 13 residues. Germline V gene data show CDR1 as MNHNY and CDR2 as SVGAGI (reference sequence). CDR3 region: CASSLDYENEQFF. CDR3 coding DNA: TGTGCCAGCAGTCTGGACTACGAAAATGAGCAGTTCTTC.

This clone appeared a single time. The chain recombines TRBV7-9 with TRBJ2-1; 13 bases fit TRBD2. CDR1 SEHNR and CDR2 FQNEAQ come from the germline V gene (reference sequence). The junction had 8 bases not matched to a gene; V was cut back by 4 bases and J by 8 bases. The CDR3 is 16 amino acids. The CDR3 loop reads CASSSTSGRALYEQFF. The DNA for the CDR3 is TGTGCCAGCAGCTCAACTAGCGGGAGGGCCCTGTATGAGCAGTTCTTC.

This chain connects TRBV4-2 to TRBJ2-7; D perhaps matches TRBD1 (5 bases). Trimming cost V 0 bases and J 3 bases, with 18 bases left between them. The CDR3 extends over 17 amino acids. The germline CDR1 and CDR2 sequences are LGHNA and YNFKEQ. CDR3 nucleotides: TGTGCCAGCAGCCAAGATGTTGGTTGGGGCGGTAGCTACGAGCAGTACTTC. It specifies CASSQDVGWGGSYEQYF.

This chain joins TRBV19 and TRBJ1-5; TRBD1 matches 8 bases. Per the germline V gene, CDR1 is LNHDA and CDR2 is SQIVND (reference sequence). V shed 5 bases, J shed 3 bases, and the junction held 9 bases outside the gene matches. The CDR3 length is 16 residues. CDR3 amino acids: CASSFPGQGANQPQHF. CDR3 in DNA: TGTGCCAGTAGTTTCCCCGGACAGGGTGCCAATCAGCCCCAGCATTTT.

The J gene is TRBJ1-1, the V gene TRBV6-6; TRBD1 might be the D (5 bases). The CDR3 extends over 13 amino acids. V lost 4 bases, J lost 5 bases, and 11 bases lay in between. The germline gives CDR1 MNHNY, CDR2 SVGAGI (reference sequence). The CDR3 is CASSSMEGTEAFF. CDR3 nucleotides: TGTGCCAGCAGTTCCATGGAGGGGACTGAAGCTTTCTTT.

The chain recombines TRBV6-1 with TRBJ1-3; D gene unclear. The CDR3 is 14 residues long. The ends were cut back, 3 bases at V and 1 base at J, with 7 bases in the middle. Per germline, CDR1 MNHNS and CDR2 SASEGT. The CDR3 sequence is CASSERGSGNTIYF. CDR3 sequence (DNA): TGTGCCAGCAGTGAGCGGGGATCTGGAAACACCATATATTTT.